One sample yielded the 6 T cell receptor beta chains listed below, sequenced in a study of early T cells in non-severe SARS-CoV-2 infection. TCRdb re-analysed the 5' RACE reads in MiXCR, keeping a single row per CDR3 protein. In the table there are approximately 30,000 distinct CDR3 sequences, roughly 5.2% of which are singletons. Sequenced material: whole blood. The receptors come from an adult who was a healthcare worker with PCR-confirmed SARS-CoV-2 infection or an uninfected control (not recorded which).

The table lists this clonotype with many counts. The chain uses TRBV5-1 and TRBJ2-2; tentatively, D is TRBD2 (5 bases). CDR1 and CDR2 from the germline V gene are SGHRS and YFSETQ. Trimming left V 1 base short and J 4 bases short, with 14 bases between. CDR3 length equals 16 residues. Here the CDR3 reads CASSLYVGEGTGELFF. CDR3 DNA sequence: TGCGCCAGCAGCTTGTATGTGGGAGAGGGCACCGGGGAGCTGTTTTTT.

Many counts were recorded for this clonotype. The V and J genes are TRBV2 and TRBJ2-7; 14 bases are shared with TRBD2. Germline V CDR1 and CDR2: SNHLY, FYNNEI. This CDR3 comprises 15 residues. V lost 9 bases to trimming and J lost 6 bases; unmatched junction nucleotides: 10. In nucleotides, the CDR3 is TGTGCCAGTACGGGACTAGCGGGAGATCGGAGCGAGCAGTACTTC. Protein product: CASTGLAGDRSEQYF.

This clonotype was detected ten times or more. J is TRBJ2-3 and V is TRBV4-3; 10 bases are a match to TRBD2. The CDR3 is 15 residues long. Germline V gives CDR1 LGHNA, CDR2 YSLEER. The ends lost 2 bases at V and 1 base at J; junction bases unmatched: 0. The CDR3, as DNA: TGCGCCAGCAGCCAAACTAGCGGGGGCACAGATACGCAGTATTTT. Its protein product is CASSQTSGGTDTQYF.

V usage is TRBV18 and J usage is TRBJ2-7, with D tentatively TRBD1 (6 bases). The V gene's germline CDR1 is KGHSH and CDR2 LQKENI. The CDR3 is made up of 16 amino acids. Trimming left V 3 bases short and J 5 bases short, with 20 bases between. The CDR3 reads CASSPGRTVQLDEQYF. Written as DNA, the CDR3 is TGTGCCAGCTCACCCGGTAGGACAGTGCAATTGGACGAGCAGTACTTC.

This clonotype has at least ten counts. J is TRBJ1-5 and V is TRBV18, with unresolved D. V lost 2 bases, J lost 5 bases, and 4 bases lay in between. The germline V gene has CDR1 KGHSH and CDR2 LQKENI. The CDR3 contains 12 residues. The DNA for the CDR3 is TGTGCCAGCTCACCAGGGGATCAGCCCCAGCATTTT. This translates into CASSPGDQPQHF.

This clonotype showed up many times. The chain carries TRBV7-2 and TRBJ2-5; D perhaps matches TRBD1 (6 bases). Germline V gives CDR1 SGHTA, CDR2 FQGNSA. The V end was cut by 5 bases, the J end by 3 bases, with 10 bases between. This CDR3 has 13 amino acids. The CDR3 reads CASSLRQEETQYF. Written as DNA, the CDR3 is TGTGCCAGCAGCCTCAGACAGGAAGAGACCCAGTACTTC.